Here is one TCR beta chain with its context. Antigen: not known. The entry originates in a study of T cells in Graves' hyperthyroidism and ophthalmopathy. RNA transcripts yielded amplified TCR beta CDR3 regions. First-round RT-PCR of the TCR CDR3 relied on the HTBI primer set. TCRdb itself ran the multiplex PCR reads through MiXCR, one entry per CDR3 protein. The data contain roughly 380,000 distinct CDR3 sequences, 14% of them singletons. Study results and caveats: A median roughly six months before onset, the model predicted ophthalmopathy.

Germline CDR1 and CDR2: SEHNR and FQNEAQ (reference sequence). V lost 6 bases, J lost 5 bases, and 23 bases lay in between. The CDR3 totals 16 residues. The TCR sequence derives from a woman in her sixties or seventies with Graves' hyperthyroidism. The chain employs TRBV7-9 and TRBJ2-7; D possibly corresponds to TRBD2 (5 bases). The sequenced material came from blood. The CDR3 DNA reads as TGTGCCAGCAGTTCTCTCGAGGGAAGGGTGAGACACGAGCAGTACTTC. This encodes CASSSLEGRVRHEQYF. The full variable domain, with the rest looked up from reference TRBV7-9 and TRBJ2-7, is DTGVSQNPRHKITKRGQNVTFRCDPISEHNRLYWYRQTLGQGPEFLTYFQNEAQLEKSRLLSDRFSAERPKGSFSTLEIQRTEQGDSAMYLCASSSLEGRVRHEQYFGPGTRLTVT.